The 5 T cell receptor beta chains presented below share a single source sample, sequenced in a study of blood T cell repertoires in COVID-19. Measured with immunoSEQ multiplex PCR; TCRdb has only the in-frame clones, and not every one. The table lists 80,000 to 100,000 clones, 70% to 85% of them singletons. The sample taken for sequencing was peripheral blood. These receptor sequences come from a man between 70 and 80 years old with active or convalescent COVID-19.

The rearrangement links TRBV19 to TRBJ1-2, with TRBD1 matching 7 bases. Germline CDR1 reads LNHDA; CDR2 reads SQIVND (reference sequence). The CDR3 is made up of 14 amino acids. Trimming took 7 bases from V and 2 from J; bases not matched to a gene: 7. The DNA of the CDR3 is TGTGCCAGTAATCCGGACAGGTTAAACTATGGCTACACCTTC. Residues: CASNPDRLNYGYTF.

The genes are TRBV6-4 and TRBJ2-3, with 7 bases matching TRBD2. Unmatched junction bases numbered 5, after V lost 0 bases and J lost 2 bases. This CDR3 comprises 16 residues. From germline, CDR1 is MRHNA and CDR2 SNTAGT. CDR3 coding DNA: TGTGCCAGCAGTGACTCTCCCAGCGGGGCCACAGATACGCAGTATTTT. This gives the protein CASSDSPSGATDTQYF.

This chain connects TRBV10-3 to TRBJ1-2; 10 nucleotides align to TRBD1. The V segment lost 3 bases and the J segment 6 bases; nucleotides outside the gene matches: 7. Germline CDR1 and CDR2: ENHRY and SYGVKD. This CDR3 region has 15 residues. CDR3: CAISDVGQGMDGYTF. Here the CDR3 DNA reads TGTGCCATCAGTGATGTGGGACAGGGGATGGATGGCTACACCTTC.

This chain connects TRBV7-9 to TRBJ2-7; D might be TRBD1 (6 bases). The CDR3 extends over 16 amino acids. V dropped 1 base and J dropped 3 bases, with 16 bases sitting between them. Looked up from germline, CDR1 is SEHNR and CDR2 is FQNEAQ (reference sequence). CDR3 sequence reads: CASSLDGQGYIYEQYF. As DNA, the CDR3 is TGTGCCAGCAGCTTAGATGGGCAGGGGTATATCTACGAGCAGTACTTC.

This clone was seen once. The genes are TRBV30 and TRBJ1-1, with D tentatively TRBD1 (6 bases). Germline V lookup: CDR1 GTSNPN, CDR2 SVGIG (reference sequence). CDR3 length: 13 residues. The CDR3 sequence: CATINRVGTEAFF. CDR3 DNA: TGTGCTACAATTAACAGGGTGGGAACTGAAGCTTTCTTT.